This T cell receptor (beta chain) is drawn from a study of OX40 agonist ivuxolimab in advanced cancers. General study points: Among the least clonally expanded were partial responders at 0.1-3.0 mg/kg. Researchers did not establish what antigens the expanded peripheral T cells target.

Blood samples were obtained at baseline, cycle 4 day 1, and cycle 7 day 1. About this clone itself: The target antigen is unknown.

Germline V gene lookup returns CDR1 MNHNS and CDR2 SASEGT. CDR3 length equals 15 residues. V was shortened by 5 bases and J by 0 bases, with 11 bases between the two germline ends. The repertoire was sequenced with immunoSEQ multiplex PCR; TCRdb's copy has only in-frame clones and lacks some. This sample has 50,000 to 70,000 clones, with around 87% found just once. The input for sequencing was CD4+ or CD8+ T cells sorted from blood, taken in a trial of the OX40 agonist ivuxolimab. This receptor was identified in an adult with an advanced solid tumor such as melanoma, head and neck, liver or kidney cancer. This chain links TRBV6-1 with TRBJ1-3; D uncertain. This chain's CDR3 is CASSPNRRSGNTIYF. CDR3 bases: TGTGCCAGCAGTCCTAATCGACGCTCTGGAAACACCATATATTTT.